The present TCR beta chain was sequenced within a study of blood T cell repertoires in COVID-19 (dated by TCRdb to 2018 to 2020). With respect to the entire study: Samples from collaborators originated in the United States, Italy and Spain and spanned both the acute and convalescent phases of COVID-19. The material from the prospective study consisted of cDNA or gDNA derived from T cells, B-cell-depleted T cells, or PBMCs. Subjects who had been exposed to COVID-19, were actively infected with it, or had recovered from it provided the deeply sampled blood TCRbeta repertoires that made up the dataset. The repertoires were released in a freely available public database meant as a resource for research on the immune response to SARS-CoV-2. Samples came from the ongoing ImmuneRACE study (first 160 participants) plus 1,254 subjects from 6 global collaborators. Nearly every sample came with metadata listing a de-identified subject ID, COVID-19 status, age in years and sex. HLA class I and class II types, where available, came from metadata supplied by the sample provider rather than from assay-based typing.

TCRbeta CDR3 regions were amplified from genomic DNA using the immunoSEQ Assay, a bias-controlled multiplex PCR. In the original analysis: Within the assay, amplification of reference gene primers was used to estimate how many nucleated cells each sample contained. Sequence reads were collapsed and filtered to measure the absolute abundance of every unique TCRbeta CDR3 rearrangement. Productive Simpson clonality was computed per sample as the square root of Simpson's diversity index over productive rearrangements. The table comes from immuneACCESS by way of TCRdb, which keeps in-frame sequences with V and J called. Part of the clones is missing from these tables; in studies checked, under half for an unresolved V gene and the rest for unknown reasons. The V and J calls and clone size come from that table; D and trimming were worked out from the DNA. The sample table records 300,000 to 400,000 clones; 80% to 90% of these occur just once. The leading ten clones occupy about 3% of the sample.

Paper-wide results and their limitations: The amount of clinical and demographic metadata varied by source and participant and was provided uncurated.

Relative to germline, V is 5 bases shorter and J is 7 bases shorter, with 17 bases between their ends. The CDR3 goes from the cysteine to the phenylalanine over 14 residues. The kept DNA is CDR3 alone, 42 bases in frame from the first base. For CDR1 and CDR2, the germline V gene lists SGHTA and FQGNSA. This clone was observed once. The clone's antigen remains unknown. Nothing much larger sits one base from this clone, and base qualities are not available. One collaborating source in Seattle enrolled patients while the patients were actively infected and followed the patients over time throughout the course of disease. The collaborating institutions used their own protocols to collect whole blood in K2EDTA tubes. For TCRbeta analysis, collaborator samples were shipped as frozen whole blood, as isolated PBMCs, or as DNA extracted from either sample type.

The TCR comes from a woman aged 25 to 39 with COVID-19, enrolled during active disease. The V and J genes are TRBV7-2 and TRBJ2-5, with TRBD2 as a weak D call on 5 bases. The sequencing input was peripheral blood. The CDR3 here reads CASSDGVKPGTQYF. The DNA reads as follows: TGTGCCAGCAGCGACGGGGTCAAACCGGGGACCCAGTACTTC.